What follows are 2 T cell receptor beta chains derived from one specimen sequenced in a study of cytomegalovirus exposure and HLA in healthy donors. PCR was performed using 60 Vbeta and 13 Jbeta primers. Assay used: immunoSEQ multiplex PCR; TCRdb lists only in-frame clones, some missing. The table records under 150,000 clones, over 75% of them present only once. The sample taken for sequencing was PBMCs. These receptors originate from a woman in her 40s in good health and CMV-seropositive.

This clone appeared a few times. The chain uses TRBV7-2 and TRBJ2-3, with 9 nucleotides matching TRBD2. The CDR3 length is 13 residues. Germline assignment: CDR1 SGHTA and CDR2 FQGNSA. J gave up 2 bases and V 11 bases, and 5 bases lay outside the gene matches. The CDR3 bases are TGTGCCGGGGCTAGCGGGAACACAGATACGCAGTATTTT. Protein sequence: CAGASGNTDTQYF.

The chain couples TRBV10-3 to TRBJ2-5, with 10 bases matching TRBD1. The junction had 11 bases not matched to a gene; V was cut back by 5 bases and J by 5 bases. Per the germline V gene, CDR1 is ENHRY and CDR2 is SYGVKD. CDR3 length equals 16 residues. Written as DNA, the CDR3 is TGTGCCATCAGTAGCCGGACAGGGGGATCGGTGGAGACCCAGTACTTC. It encodes CAISSRTGGSVETQYF.